The 20 T cell receptor beta chains reported below all come from one sample, sequenced in a study of cytomegalovirus exposure and HLA in healthy donors. In the PCR, 60 Vbeta and 13 Jbeta primers were used. This table comes from immunoSEQ multiplex PCR, and its TCRdb copy is limited to in-frame clones, with some not included. Its clone listing holds more than 50,000 clones. Input material: PBMCs. Receptors were obtained from a man over 45 in good health and CMV-seropositive.

The chain employs TRBV28 and TRBJ1-4; possibly TRBD1 for D (5 bases). This CDR3 contains 16 residues. The ends were cut back, 1 base at V and 2 bases at J, with 11 bases in the middle. The V gene's germline CDR1 is MDHEN and CDR2 SYDVKM. The CDR3 is CASSLFRGKTNEKLFF. The CDR3, as DNA: TGTGCCAGCAGTTTATTTAGGGGAAAGACTAATGAAAAACTGTTTTTT.

The chain couples TRBV6-1 to TRBJ2-1; D is perhaps TRBD1 (6 bases). Germline CDR1 and CDR2: MNHNS and SASEGT. The V end lost 7 bases, the J end lost 4 bases, and 17 bases lay between the germline ends. CDR3 length: 15 amino acids. CDR3 in amino acids: CASNGLGQGYNEQFF. In nucleotides, the CDR3 is TGTGCCAGCAATGGTCTAGGGCAGGGGTACAATGAGCAGTTCTTC.

The chain carries TRBV7-2 and TRBJ1-5, with a possible D match to TRBD1 (5 bases). Per the germline V gene, CDR1 is SGHTA and CDR2 is FQGNSA. Trimming removed 1 base at V and 10 bases at J, with 17 bases between. The CDR3 covers 15 residues. CDR3 region: CASSLVFGHASPQHF. Written as DNA, the CDR3 is TGTGCCAGCAGCTTAGTGTTTGGACACGCTTCTCCCCAGCATTTT.

This chain joins TRBV19 and TRBJ1-5; D unresolved. From germline, CDR1 is LNHDA and CDR2 SQIVND (reference sequence). Between the trimmed V and J ends, which lost 7 bases and 1 base, there was a span of 11 bases. This CDR3 spans 14 amino acids. DNA for the CDR3: TGTGCCAGTACCCCCCCTACCAGCAATCAGCCCCAGCATTTT. It yields the protein CASTPPTSNQPQHF.

The rearrangement uses TRBV6-1 and TRBJ2-7; D perhaps matches TRBD2 (7 bases). The V end lost 6 bases, the J end lost 2 bases, and 14 bases lay between the germline ends. CDR3 length equals 14 residues. The germline V gene has CDR1 MNHNS and CDR2 SASEGT. CDR3 residues: CASRGGTSPYEQYF. CDR3 nucleotides: TGTGCCAGCAGGGGGGGGACAAGCCCCTACGAGCAGTACTTC.

The CDR3 loop reads CASSGRVVSGNEQFF. CDR3 coding DNA: TGTGCCAGCAGTGGGAGGGTCGTCTCCGGTAATGAGCAGTTCTTC. The chain links TRBV7-2 to TRBJ2-1, with TRBD2 matching 7 bases. Trimming cost V 6 bases and J 7 bases; bases outside gene matches: 12. The CDR3 runs 15 residues. The V gene's germline CDR1 is SGHTA and CDR2 FQGNSA.

DNA of the CDR3: TGTGCCAGCAGCTTAGAATCCAGGGCAAGCGAAAAACTGTTTTTT. Its translation is CASSLESRASEKLFF. J is TRBJ1-4 and V is TRBV7-2; maybe TRBD1 (5 bases). Germline CDR1 reads SGHTA; CDR2 reads FQGNSA. Trimming took 1 base from V and 8 from J, leaving 14 bases between them. There are 15 residues in the CDR3. Based on the CDR3 plus reference TRBV7-2 and TRBJ1-4, the full variable domain is GAGVSQSPSNKVTEKGKDVELRCDPISGHTALYWYRQSLGQGLEFLIYFQGNSAPDKSGLPSDRFSAERTGGSVSTLTIQRTQQEDSAVYLCASSLESRASEKLFFGSGTQLSVL.

The rearrangement joins TRBV29-1 to TRBJ1-1, with a weak D call TRBD1 (5 bases). Germline V lookup: CDR1 SQVTM, CDR2 ANQGSEA. The CDR3 loop spans 12 amino acids. V gave up 5 bases and J gave up 6 bases, with 13 bases separating them. CDR3 protein: CSVQGGEAEAFF. As DNA, the CDR3 is TGCAGCGTTCAGGGCGGAGAGGCTGAAGCTTTCTTT.

The chain employs TRBV7-2 and TRBJ2-5, with D tentatively TRBD1 (6 bases). Trimming stripped 0 bases from V and 4 bases from J, with 9 bases between. The CDR3 extends over 14 amino acids. Germline CDR1 and CDR2: SGHTA and FQGNSA. Here the CDR3 DNA reads TGTGCCAGCAGCTTAGCCGCCAGGGGAGAGACCCAGTACTTC. Translated: CASSLAARGETQYF.

Points on this clone: Germline is not matched at one junction end, which may reflect a read error. The J gene is TRBJ2-1, the V gene TRBV4-3; possible D gene TRBD2, 6 bases. The CDR3 is 18 residues long. Germline V gene data show CDR1 as LGHNA and CDR2 as YSLEER. CDR3 DNA sequence: TGCGCCAGCAGCCAACAACCCTTTGGGGGGAGCTCCGACAATGAGCAGTTCTTC. It codes for CASSQQPFGGSSDNEQFF.

V gene TRBV2 combines with J gene TRBJ2-7; D is possibly TRBD2 (6 bases). Germline CDR1 and CDR2: SNHLY and FYNNEI. Trimming stripped 5 bases from V and 0 bases from J, with 14 bases between. The CDR3 is 15 amino acids. The CDR3 nucleotides are TGTGCCAGCAGTCCGACTAGTTTAAGCTCCTACGAGCAGTACTTC. The encoded protein is CASSPTSLSSYEQYF. Variable domain in full (rest from reference TRBV2 and TRBJ2-7): EPEVTQTPSHQVTQMGQEVILRCVPISNHLYFYWYRQILGQKVEFLVSFYNNEISEKSEIFDDQFSVERPDGSNFTLKIRSTKLEDSAMYFCASSPTSLSSYEQYFGPGTRLTVT.

The chain is built from TRBV2 and TRBJ2-3; D not resolved. The V and J ends lost 4 bases and 4 bases respectively, with 12 bases between them. The germline CDR1 and CDR2 sequences are SNHLY and FYNNEI. This CDR3 has 14 amino acids. As DNA, the CDR3 is TGTGCCAGCAGTGGCCGCACAGTTCCAGATACGCAGTATTTT. This encodes CASSGRTVPDTQYF.

This chain uses TRBV4-1 with TRBJ1-5; D possibly corresponds to TRBD1 (5 bases). Trimming removed 0 bases from V and 3 bases from J, with 6 bases in between. There are 14 residues in the CDR3. Per germline, CDR1 MGHRA and CDR2 YSYEKL. CDR3 protein: CASSQEGLNQPQHF. The CDR3 DNA sequence: TGCGCCAGCAGCCAAGAGGGGCTCAATCAGCCCCAGCATTTT.

The rearrangement links TRBV7-2 to TRBJ2-7; 11 bases are a match to TRBD2. Germline V gives CDR1 SGHTA, CDR2 FQGNSA. V lost 5 bases, J lost 4 bases, and 7 bases stayed unmatched. The CDR3 loop spans 15 amino acids. The CDR3 DNA follows: TGTGCCAGCAGCGCTACTAGCGGGAGCGGGTACGAGCAGTACTTC. Translating gives CASSATSGSGYEQYF. The full variable domain, its missing parts supplied by reference TRBV7-2 and TRBJ2-7, is GAGVSQSPSNKVTEKGKDVELRCDPISGHTALYWYRQSLGQGLEFLIYFQGNSAPDKSGLPSDRFSAERTGGSVSTLTIQRTQQEDSAVYLCASSATSGSGYEQYFGPGTRLTVT.

The CDR3 protein is CASSLEGGVGYGYTF. As DNA, the CDR3 is TGTGCCAGCAGCTTAGAAGGGGGGGTCGGGTATGGCTACACCTTC. J is TRBJ1-2 and V is TRBV7-2; tentative D call: TRBD1 (6 bases). V was cut by 1 base and J by 5 bases, with 14 bases left in between. CDR1 SGHTA and CDR2 FQGNSA come from the germline V gene. The length of the CDR3 is 15 residues.

This rearrangement joins TRBV30 to TRBJ2-4; D is unclear. The CDR3 has 17 amino acids. Germline V lookup: CDR1 GTSNPN, CDR2 SVGIG (reference sequence). Between the trimmed V and J ends, which lost 1 base and 0 bases, there was a span of 16 bases. The CDR3, as DNA: TGTGCCTGGAGTGAAGCAGATATGACTCTAGCCAAAAACATTCAGTACTTC. Translated: CAWSEADMTLAKNIQYF.

The rearrangement joins TRBV5-8 to TRBJ1-5; tentatively, D is TRBD1 (5 bases). V shed 5 bases and J shed 5 bases, with 17 bases lying between them. CDR1 and CDR2 (germline): SGHTS, YDEGEE. The CDR3 totals 15 residues. The DNA of the CDR3 is TGTGCCAGCAGACAGATTAAGGGGATGGATCAGCCCCAGCATTTT. Its protein is CASRQIKGMDQPQHF. Using reference TRBV5-8 and TRBJ1-5 for the parts outside the CDR3, the full variable domain is EAGVTQSPTHLIKTRGQQATLRCSPISGHTSVYWYQQALGLGLQFLLWYDEGEERNRGNFPPRFSGRQFPNYSSELNVNALELEDSALYLCASRQIKGMDQPQHFGDGTRLSIL.

The chain has TRBV28 and TRBJ1-5; 8 bases are a match to TRBD1. V lost 6 bases, J lost 5 bases, and 12 bases stayed unmatched. Looked up from germline, CDR1 is MDHEN and CDR2 is SYDVKM. The CDR3 loop spans 16 amino acids. In nucleotides, the CDR3 is TGTGCCAGCAGGCCGGACAGGGAGGGCCCCTATCAGCCCCAGCATTTT. Its translation is CASRPDREGPYQPQHF. Supplemented by reference TRBV28 and TRBJ1-5, the full variable domain reads DVKVTQSSRYLVKRTGEKVFLECVQDMDHENMFWYRQDPGLGLRLIYFSYDVKMKEKGDIPEGYSVSREKKERFSLILESASTNQTSMYLCASRPDREGPYQPQHFGDGTRLSIL.

The J gene is TRBJ2-2, the V gene TRBV10-3; D is ambiguous. This CDR3 region has 14 residues. CDR1 and CDR2 (germline): ENHRY, SYGVKD. The ends were cut back, 2 bases at V and 0 bases at J, with 4 bases in the middle. CDR3 residues: CAISEQTNTGELFF. For the CDR3, the DNA is TGTGCCATCAGTGAGCAGACGAACACCGGGGAGCTGTTTTTT.

The chain is built from TRBV5-4 and TRBJ2-1; D possibly corresponds to TRBD1 (6 bases). This CDR3 spans 14 amino acids. Per germline, CDR1 SGHNT and CDR2 YYREEE (reference sequence). The ends were cut back, 4 bases at V and 4 bases at J, with 12 bases in the middle. Here the CDR3 DNA reads TGTGCCAGCAGCCGCCTTGGACAGTACAATGAGCAGTTCTTC. This gives the protein CASSRLGQYNEQFF.